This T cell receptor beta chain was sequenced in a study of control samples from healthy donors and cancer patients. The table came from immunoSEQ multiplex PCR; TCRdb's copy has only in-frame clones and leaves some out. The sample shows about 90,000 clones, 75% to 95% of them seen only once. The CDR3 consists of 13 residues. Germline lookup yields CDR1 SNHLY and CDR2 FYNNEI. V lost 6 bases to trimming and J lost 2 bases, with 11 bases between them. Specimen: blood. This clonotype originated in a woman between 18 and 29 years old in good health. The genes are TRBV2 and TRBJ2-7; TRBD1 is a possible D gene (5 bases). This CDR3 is CASSRRATYEQYF. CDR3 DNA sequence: TGTGCCAGCAGCCGCAGGGCGACCTACGAGCAGTACTTC.